Listed below are T cell receptor beta chains from one sample, sequenced in a study of OX40 agonist ivuxolimab in advanced cancers. Produced via immunoSEQ multiplex PCR; TCRdb's table is partial and in-frame only. The table records 60,000 to 70,000 clones, roughly 90% of them present only once. The sequencing used CD4+ or CD8+ T cells sorted from blood, collected in a trial of the OX40 agonist ivuxolimab. These receptors originate from an adult with an advanced solid tumor such as melanoma, head and neck, liver or kidney cancer. Each CDR3 is given with its conserved first and last residue. Fields, in order: CDR3 length, J gene, clone size, V gene, CDR3 protein. Clone sizes are given selectively: once, few, many, or a class where the clone is expanded.

15 TRBJ2-1 - TRBV6-5 CASTISGGSYNEQFF
13 TRBJ1-2 - TRBV5-4 CASSLPGNYGYTF
14 TRBJ2-7 - TRBV7-9 CASSFFTGSDEQYF
14 TRBJ2-1 few TRBV10-3 CAISSGGPVNEQFF
12 TRBJ2-1 - TRBV18 CASSPYYNEQFF
17 TRBJ1-1 once TRBV19 CATTLGTGYSLGTEAFF
13 TRBJ2-7 - TRBV28 CASSTPSRYEQYF
15 TRBJ1-2 - TRBV28 CASSSPQGFAYGYTF
11 TRBJ2-3 - TRBV2 CASSEETTQYF
17 TRBJ2-1 - TRBV19 CASSDRYSGISYNEQFF
15 TRBJ1-4 - TRBV7-2 CASSTHRDPNEKLFF
11 TRBJ2-5 - TRBV28 CASNPGETQYF
17 TRBJ2-2 - TRBV2 CASRIPSGGSVTGELFF
14 TRBJ1-2 - TRBV4-3 CASSQDSTGRGYTF
17 TRBJ2-1 - TRBV5-1 CASSPWTSGGAANEQFF
13 TRBJ1-2 - TRBV4-2 CASSQDLGYGYTF
14 TRBJ1-6 medium-sized TRBV28 CASSLYRLGSPLHF
14 TRBJ2-7 few TRBV19 CASSERLSSYEQYF
14 TRBJ1-3 - TRBV18 CASKQGSSGNTIYF
14 TRBJ1-2 - TRBV6-1 CASNPGQERIGYTF
14 TRBJ2-1 - TRBV2 CASMRSGPYNEQFF
13 TRBJ1-1 - TRBV30 CAWNRGGNTEAFF
18 TRBJ2-4 - TRBV18 CASSPVPRASGRGNIQYF
16 TRBJ2-3 - TRBV29-1 CSVPNSGLAGADTQYF
15 TRBJ2-7 - TRBV6-6 CASSSPGLAGYEQYF
13 TRBJ1-2 - TRBV29-1 CSVLEGRTNGYTF
13 TRBJ2-7 once TRBV10-3 CAISERTSYEQYF
15 TRBJ2-5 once TRBV5-4 CASSPGPDRQETQYF
12 TRBJ2-1 - TRBV28 CASSKVRDEQFF